This is a list of T cell receptor beta chains from one sample in a study of T cells in tumors after PD-1 blockade. The repertoire was sequenced with immunoSEQ multiplex PCR; TCRdb's copy has only in-frame clones and lacks some. The data show approximately 34,000 clones, approximately 70% seen once. The sample here was PBMCs, taken after anti-PD-1 treatment. The origin of the receptors is a human donor with basal cell carcinoma. Both conserved end residues are trimmed from each CDR3.

j_call v_call cdr3_length cdr3_aa
TRBJ2-7 TRBV7-9 13 ASSLFGTNSYEQY
TRBJ1-1 TRBV5-1 12 ASSVDTGNTEAF
TRBJ2-1 TRBV2 11 ASSEGSNNEQF
TRBJ2-3 TRBV29-1 12 SVERAENTDTQY
TRBJ2-3 TRBV5-1 14 ASNPTSEGAQDTQY
TRBJ1-1 TRBV7-2 12 ASSLQALNTEAF
TRBJ1-1 TRBV24-1 14 ATSDLGTGMNTEAF
TRBJ2-1 TRBV10-2 15 ASIPSPRGGVNNEQF
TRBJ2-1 TRBV3-1/TRBV3-2 15 ASSQELLAGAAHEQF
TRBJ2-1 TRBV9 12 ASSVVNTSPEQF
TRBJ2-7 TRBV5-5 13 ASSRGDRVGYEQY
TRBJ2-7 TRBV15 12 ATSSSRGAYEQY
TRBJ1-4 TRBV4-3 14 ASSPIVGTSDEKLF
TRBJ2-7 TRBV15 13 ATSAGTAKAYEQY
TRBJ1-2 TRBV7-9 12 ASSEQGLSGGYT
TRBJ1-1 TRBV19 11 ASTWDGNTEAF
TRBJ1-5 TRBV7-8 12 ASSSHPGNQPQH
TRBJ2-1 TRBV7-9 10 ASSFDYNEQF
TRBJ2-1 TRBV5-1 9 ASSLVTEQF
TRBJ2-3 TRBV7-6 15 ASSSKGGLASTDTQY
TRBJ1-5 TRBV12-5 12 ASGLTDGNQPQH
TRBJ2-2 TRBV7-9 12 ASSLPTSLGELF
TRBJ1-4 TRBV19 14 ASSWGALETNEKLF
TRBJ1-1 TRBV27 12 ASSPRQFNTEAF
TRBJ1-5 TRBV19 12 ATRARQGHQPQH
TRBJ2-2 TRBV5-4 13 ASSLAGFPTGELF
TRBJ2-2 TRBV30 12 AWSRGGGTGELF
TRBJ2-6 TRBV19 14 ASSRIGDSGANVLT
TRBJ1-2 TRBV5-6 12 ASSLEGIHYGYT
TRBJ2-2 TRBV30 12 AWSVGLNTGELF
TRBJ2-5 TRBV4-3 12 ASSQDQESKTQY
TRBJ1-5 TRBV7-3 11 ASSLGQNQPQH
TRBJ2-1 TRBV20-1 9 SAMTDNEQF
TRBJ2-1 TRBV9 13 ASSVGTSEAREQF
TRBJ2-1 TRBV28 12 ASSLNDRENEQF